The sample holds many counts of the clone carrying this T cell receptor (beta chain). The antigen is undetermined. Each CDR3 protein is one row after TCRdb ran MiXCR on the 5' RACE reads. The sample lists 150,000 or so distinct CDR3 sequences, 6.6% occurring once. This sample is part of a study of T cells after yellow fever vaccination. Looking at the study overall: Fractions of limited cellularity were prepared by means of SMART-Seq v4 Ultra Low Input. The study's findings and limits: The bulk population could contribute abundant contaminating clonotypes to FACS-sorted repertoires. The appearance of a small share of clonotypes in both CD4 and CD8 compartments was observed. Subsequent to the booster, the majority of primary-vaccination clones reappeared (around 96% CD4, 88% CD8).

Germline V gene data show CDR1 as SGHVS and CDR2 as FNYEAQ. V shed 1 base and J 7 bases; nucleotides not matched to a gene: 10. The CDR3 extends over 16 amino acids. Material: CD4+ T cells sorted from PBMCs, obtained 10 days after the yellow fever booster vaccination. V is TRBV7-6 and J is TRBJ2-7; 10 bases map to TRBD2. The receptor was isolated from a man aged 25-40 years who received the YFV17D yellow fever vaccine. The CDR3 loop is CASSLEGASGSGEQYF. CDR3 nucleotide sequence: TGTGCCAGCAGCTTAGAGGGGGCTAGCGGGAGTGGTGAGCAGTACTTC.